This TCR beta chain derives from a study of cytomegalovirus exposure and HLA in healthy donors. Trimming pared 3 bases from V and 2 bases from J, leaving 15 bases between. CDR1 SGHDT and CDR2 YYEEEE come from the germline V gene. This CDR3 is built from 15 residues. PCR used 60 Vbeta primers and 13 Jbeta primers. Measured with immunoSEQ multiplex PCR; TCRdb has only the in-frame clones, and not every one. This sample lists about 72,000 clones; its ten largest clones have under 3%. The chain has TRBV5-6 and TRBJ2-7, with a weak D call TRBD1 (9 bases). This TCR was recovered from a man aged 35 to 55 in good health and CMV-seronegative. Sequencing was carried out using PBMCs. The CDR3 bases are TGTGCCAGCAGCTCGGGGGGGACAGGGACCTACGAGCAGTACTTC. This translates into CASSSGGTGTYEQYF.